This record looks at one T cell receptor beta chain sequence and its context. The antigen remains unidentified. The protocol was immunoSEQ multiplex PCR, while the TCRdb copy is restricted to in-frame clones and leaves out a portion. The sample carries around 10,000 clones, approximately 92% recorded once. The record originates from a study of graft-versus-host responses after intestinal transplantation. Study background: Anti-thymocyte globulin induction preceded about 3 years of tacrolimus and steroid maintenance in all recipients.

Per germline, CDR1 SQVTM and CDR2 ANQGSEA. The CDR3 totals 13 residues. The V and J ends lost 6 bases and 4 bases respectively, with 16 bases between them. Whole-study findings and limits: Present in recipient marrow, GvH clones included some that appeared first in ileum or blood. Graft-donor T cell macrochimerism coincided with high graft-versus-host to host-versus-graft clonal ratios in allografts.

This TCR was sampled from a human patient who received an intestinal transplant, so some T cells may come from the graft donor. The chain links TRBV29-1 to TRBJ2-7; D not resolved. The sample consisted of PBMCs, taken 65 to 70 days after transplant. The CDR3 sequence is CSVTSGRAYEQYF. The CDR3 bases are TGCAGCGTGACATCGGGTCGCGCATACGAGCAGTACTTC.